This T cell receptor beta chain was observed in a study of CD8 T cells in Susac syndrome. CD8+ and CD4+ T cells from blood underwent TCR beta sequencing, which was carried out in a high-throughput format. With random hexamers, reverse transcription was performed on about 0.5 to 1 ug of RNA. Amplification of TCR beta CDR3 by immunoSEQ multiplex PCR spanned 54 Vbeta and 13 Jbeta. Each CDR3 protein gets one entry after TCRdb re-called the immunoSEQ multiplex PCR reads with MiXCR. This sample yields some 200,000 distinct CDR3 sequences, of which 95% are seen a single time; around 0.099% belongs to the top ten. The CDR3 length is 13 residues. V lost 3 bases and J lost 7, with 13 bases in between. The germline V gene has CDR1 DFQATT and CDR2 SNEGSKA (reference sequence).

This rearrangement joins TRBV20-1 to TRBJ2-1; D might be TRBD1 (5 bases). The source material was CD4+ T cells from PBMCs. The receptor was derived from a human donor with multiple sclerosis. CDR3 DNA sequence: TGCAGTGCTAGCAACCGCCAGGGAAATGAGCAGTTCTTC. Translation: CSASNRQGNEQFF.